This TCR beta chain stems from a study of T cell responses to AZD1222 COVID-19 vaccine. Overall study findings and caveats: The study reported that nearly half of spike-specific TCRs target unmutated variant regions. Vaccine-associated CD4 TCRs ranged over spike, dominating at 160-218 and 743-854.

The CDR3 runs 13 residues. Germline V gives CDR1 MDHEN, CDR2 SYDVKM. V gave up 4 bases and J gave up 2 bases, with 8 bases separating them. Data came from immunoSEQ multiplex PCR; TCRdb stores just in-frame clones and leaves some out. This sample carries 140,000 to 150,000 clones, roughly 93% of them seen once, and the ten largest clones take 10% to 15%. Remarks on this clone: Its antigen is not known.

The sequence derives from an adult who had recovered from COVID-19. The chain has TRBV28 and TRBJ1-2, with a tentative D call TRBD1 (6 bases). The specimen was peripheral blood, collected after recovery from COVID-19. The CDR3 spells CASSSDRNYGYTF. For the CDR3, the DNA is TGTGCCAGCAGTTCCGACAGGAACTATGGCTACACCTTC.